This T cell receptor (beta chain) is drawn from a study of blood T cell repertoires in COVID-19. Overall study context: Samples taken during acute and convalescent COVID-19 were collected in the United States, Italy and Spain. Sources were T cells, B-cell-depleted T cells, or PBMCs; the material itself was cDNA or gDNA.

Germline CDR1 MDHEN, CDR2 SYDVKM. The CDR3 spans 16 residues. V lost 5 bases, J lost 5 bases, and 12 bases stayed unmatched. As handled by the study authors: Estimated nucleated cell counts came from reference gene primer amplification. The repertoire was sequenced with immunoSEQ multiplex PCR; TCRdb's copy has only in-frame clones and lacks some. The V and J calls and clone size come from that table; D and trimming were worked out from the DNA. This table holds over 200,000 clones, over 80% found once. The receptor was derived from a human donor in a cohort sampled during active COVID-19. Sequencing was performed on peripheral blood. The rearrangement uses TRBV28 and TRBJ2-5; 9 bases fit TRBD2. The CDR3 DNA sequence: TGTGCCAGCAGTCAGGGACTAGCCCTCGGCCAGGAGACCCAGTACTTC. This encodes CASSQGLALGQETQYF.